Reported below is one TCR beta chain. Its antigen is currently unknown. This record comes from a study of chemoradiotherapy in HPV16-positive cancers. Study details: Candidate HPV-specific T-cell clones and common TCR motifs came from functional assays in two HPV16-positive patients. Points from the study as a whole: HPV-responsive T-cell expansion during chemoradiotherapy was linked to improved recurrence-free survival in HPV16-positive patients.

Samples were taken several times over chemoradiotherapy. TCRdb keeps only in-frame clones here, not all; method: immunoSEQ multiplex PCR. The sample includes about 5,600 clones, 80% to 90% of them seen just once. J was trimmed by 3 bases and V by 4 bases; bases with no gene match: 10. CDR3 size: 16 residues. The germline gives CDR1 SQVTM, CDR2 ANQGSEA. The chain carries TRBV29-1 and TRBJ2-3; TRBD2 agrees at 10 bases. Material: tumor tissue, obtained from a patient who underwent chemoradiotherapy. The TCR comes from a human donor with HPV-associated anogenital cancer. CDR3 amino acids: CSVASSGGGPTDTQYF. For the CDR3, the DNA is TGCAGCGTTGCGTCCAGCGGGGGGGGTCCAACAGATACGCAGTATTTT.